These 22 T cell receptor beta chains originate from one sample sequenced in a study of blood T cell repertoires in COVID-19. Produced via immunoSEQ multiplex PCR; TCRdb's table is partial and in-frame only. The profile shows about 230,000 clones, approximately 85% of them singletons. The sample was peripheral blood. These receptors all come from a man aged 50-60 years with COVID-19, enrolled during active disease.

CDR3 sequence (DNA): TGTGCCAGCAGTTTAGGGCACGGGACTACTAGACTGTACTTC. Translating it yields CASSLGHGTTRLYF. J is TRBJ2-7 and V is TRBV28; TRBD2 matches at 7 bases. Losses at the gene ends were 2 bases for V and 12 bases for J; bases not matched to a gene: 13. Per germline, CDR1 MDHEN and CDR2 SYDVKM. This CDR3 has 14 residues.

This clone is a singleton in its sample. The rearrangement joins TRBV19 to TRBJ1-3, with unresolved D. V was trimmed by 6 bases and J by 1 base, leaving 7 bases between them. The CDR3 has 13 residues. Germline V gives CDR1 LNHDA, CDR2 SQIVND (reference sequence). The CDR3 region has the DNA TGTGCCAGTAGCCCTATTTCTGGAAACACCATATATTTT. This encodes CASSPISGNTIYF.

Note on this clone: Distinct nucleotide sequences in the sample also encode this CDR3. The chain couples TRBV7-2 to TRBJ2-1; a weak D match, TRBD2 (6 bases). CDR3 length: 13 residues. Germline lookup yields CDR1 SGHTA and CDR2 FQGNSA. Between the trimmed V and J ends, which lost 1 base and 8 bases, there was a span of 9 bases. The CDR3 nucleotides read TGTGCCAGCAGCTTAGTCAGGGACTATGAGCAGTTCTTC. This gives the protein CASSLVRDYEQFF.

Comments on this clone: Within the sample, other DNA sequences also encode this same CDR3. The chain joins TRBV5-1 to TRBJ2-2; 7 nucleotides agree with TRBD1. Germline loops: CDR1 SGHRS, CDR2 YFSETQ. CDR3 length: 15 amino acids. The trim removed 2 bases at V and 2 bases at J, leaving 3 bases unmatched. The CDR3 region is CASSFGTENTGELFF. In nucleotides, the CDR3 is TGCGCCAGCAGCTTCGGGACAGAAAACACCGGGGAGCTGTTTTTT.

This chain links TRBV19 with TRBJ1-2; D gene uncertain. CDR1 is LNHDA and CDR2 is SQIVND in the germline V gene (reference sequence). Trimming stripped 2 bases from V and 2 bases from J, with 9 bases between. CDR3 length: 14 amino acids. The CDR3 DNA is TGTGCCAGTAGTATACCCGGGGAGAACTATGGCTACACCTTC. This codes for CASSIPGENYGYTF.

The CDR3 loop reads CASSQDLLKNSPLHF. Here the CDR3 DNA reads TGCGCCAGCAGCCAAGATCTACTGAAGAATTCACCCCTCCACTTT. The chain recombines TRBV4-1 with TRBJ1-6; D uncertain. Trimming removed 0 bases from V and 7 bases from J, with 10 bases in between. The CDR3 is 15 amino acids. CDR1 MGHRA and CDR2 YSYEKL come from the germline V gene.

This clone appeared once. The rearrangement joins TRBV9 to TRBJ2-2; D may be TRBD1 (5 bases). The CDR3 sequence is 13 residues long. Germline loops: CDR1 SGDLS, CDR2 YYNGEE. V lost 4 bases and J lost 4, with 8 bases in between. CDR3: CASSPQGTGELFF. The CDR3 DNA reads TGTGCCAGCAGCCCGCAGGGCACCGGGGAGCTGTTTTTT.

The CDR3 nucleotides are TGCAGCGTTGGGGGGGGAAACACTGAAGCTTTCTTT. Translation gives CSVGGGNTEAFF. The chain uses TRBV29-1 and TRBJ1-1, with a possible D match to TRBD1 (5 bases). Trimming took off 4 bases at V and 2 bases at J, with 8 bases between the two ends. Germline CDR1 SQVTM, CDR2 ANQGSEA. The CDR3 is 12 amino acids.

In DNA, the CDR3 is TGCGCCAGCAGCTTGTCAGGGCCCTACGAGCAGTACTTC. Protein: CASSLSGPYEQYF. The chain employs TRBV5-1 and TRBJ2-7; TRBD1 is a possible D gene (5 bases). This CDR3 spans 13 amino acids. Germline values: CDR1 SGHRS, CDR2 YFSETQ. V lost 1 base and J lost 2, with 7 bases in between.

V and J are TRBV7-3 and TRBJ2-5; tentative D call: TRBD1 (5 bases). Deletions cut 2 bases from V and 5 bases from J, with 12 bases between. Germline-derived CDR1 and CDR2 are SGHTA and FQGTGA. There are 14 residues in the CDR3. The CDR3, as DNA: TGTGCCAGCAGCTTAGGGCCAGGGCAGGAGACCCAGTACTTC. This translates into CASSLGPGQETQYF.

CDR3 in amino acids: CASSWDRDGIGTEAFF. The CDR3 DNA is TGCGCCAGCAGCTGGGACAGGGATGGTATTGGCACTGAAGCTTTCTTT. The V call is TRBV5-1, the J call TRBJ1-1, with TRBD1 matching 9 bases. V lost 3 bases, J lost 4 bases, and 10 bases stayed unmatched. The CDR3 extends over 16 amino acids. Germline CDR1 is SGHRS and CDR2 is YFSETQ. The entire variable domain, with the rest obtained from reference TRBV5-1 and TRBJ1-1, is as follows: KAGVTQTPRYLIKTRGQQVTLSCSPISGHRSVSWYQQTPGQGLQFLFEYFSETQRNKGNFPGRFSGRQFSNSRSEMNVSTLELGDSALYLCASSWDRDGIGTEAFFGQGTRLTVV.

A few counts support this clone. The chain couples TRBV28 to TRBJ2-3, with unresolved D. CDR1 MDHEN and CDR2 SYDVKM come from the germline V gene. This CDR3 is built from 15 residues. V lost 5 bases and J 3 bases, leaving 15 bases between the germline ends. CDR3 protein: CASSRQSGGTDTQYF. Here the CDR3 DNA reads TGTGCCAGCAGTCGCCAGTCGGGTGGGACAGATACGCAGTATTTT.

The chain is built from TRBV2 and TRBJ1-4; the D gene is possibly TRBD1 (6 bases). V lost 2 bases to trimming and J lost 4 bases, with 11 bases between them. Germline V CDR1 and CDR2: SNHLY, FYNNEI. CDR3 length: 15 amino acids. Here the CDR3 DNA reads TGTGCCAGCAGTGAACAGGGGCAGGGTAATGAAAAACTGTTTTTT. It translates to CASSEQGQGNEKLFF.

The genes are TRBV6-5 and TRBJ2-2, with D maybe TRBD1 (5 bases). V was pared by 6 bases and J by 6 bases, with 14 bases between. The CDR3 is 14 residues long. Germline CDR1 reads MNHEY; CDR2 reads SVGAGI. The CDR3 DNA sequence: TGTGCCAGCAGATCTCAGGGAAAAGCCGGGGAGCTGTTTTTT. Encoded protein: CASRSQGKAGELFF.

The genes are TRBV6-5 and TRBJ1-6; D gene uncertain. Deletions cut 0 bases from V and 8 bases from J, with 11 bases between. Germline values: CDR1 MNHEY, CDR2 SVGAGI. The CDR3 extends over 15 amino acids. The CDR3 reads CASSYSRELHSPLHF. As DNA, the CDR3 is TGTGCCAGCAGTTACTCGAGGGAGCTTCATTCACCCCTCCACTTT.

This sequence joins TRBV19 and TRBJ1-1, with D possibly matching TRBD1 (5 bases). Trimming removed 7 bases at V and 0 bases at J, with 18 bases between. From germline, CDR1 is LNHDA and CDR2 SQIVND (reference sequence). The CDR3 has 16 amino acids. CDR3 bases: TGTGCCAGTAATCCCCAGGGTTACAACATGAACACTGAAGCTTTCTTT. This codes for CASNPQGYNMNTEAFF.

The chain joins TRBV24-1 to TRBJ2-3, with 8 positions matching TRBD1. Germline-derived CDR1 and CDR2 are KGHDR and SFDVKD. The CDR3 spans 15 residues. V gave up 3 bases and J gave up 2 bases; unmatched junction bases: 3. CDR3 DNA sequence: TGTGCCACCAGTGATCCGACAGGGGCCACAGATACGCAGTATTTT. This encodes CATSDPTGATDTQYF.

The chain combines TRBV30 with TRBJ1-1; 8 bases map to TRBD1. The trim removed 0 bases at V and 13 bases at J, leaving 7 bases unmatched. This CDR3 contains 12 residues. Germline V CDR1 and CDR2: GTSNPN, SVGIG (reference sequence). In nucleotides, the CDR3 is TGTGCCTGGAGTGTACGCAGGGGGCCTATTTTCTTT. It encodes CAWSVRRGPIFF.

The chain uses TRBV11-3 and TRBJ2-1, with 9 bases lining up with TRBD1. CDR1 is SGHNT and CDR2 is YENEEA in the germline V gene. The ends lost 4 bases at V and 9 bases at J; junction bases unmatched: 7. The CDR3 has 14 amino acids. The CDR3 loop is CASSSKQGAREQFF. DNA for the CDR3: TGTGCCAGCAGCTCGAAACAGGGGGCGCGTGAGCAGTTCTTC.

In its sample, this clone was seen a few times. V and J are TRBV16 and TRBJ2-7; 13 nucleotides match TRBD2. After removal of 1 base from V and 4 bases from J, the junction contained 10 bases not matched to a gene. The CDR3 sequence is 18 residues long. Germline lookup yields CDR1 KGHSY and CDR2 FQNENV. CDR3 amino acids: CASSQYAGTSGEPYEQYF. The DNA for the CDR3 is TGTGCCAGCAGCCAATACGCCGGGACTAGCGGGGAACCTTACGAGCAGTACTTC.

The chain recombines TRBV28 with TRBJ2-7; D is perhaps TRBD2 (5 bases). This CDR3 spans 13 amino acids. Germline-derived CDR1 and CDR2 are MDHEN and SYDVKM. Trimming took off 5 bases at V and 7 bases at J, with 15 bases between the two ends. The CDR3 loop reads CASSTTTRGEQYF. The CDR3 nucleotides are TGTGCCAGCAGTACAACAACCCGAGGGGAGCAGTACTTC.

The CDR3, as DNA: TGTGCCTGGACGACTCCGGGACAGGGGTGGGGGAATTCACCCCTCCACTTT. Amino acids: CAWTTPGQGWGNSPLHF. The V gene is TRBV30, the J gene TRBJ1-6; 10 bases map to TRBD1. The CDR3 spans 17 residues. In germline, CDR1 is GTSNPN, CDR2 SVGIG (reference sequence). V dropped 4 bases and J dropped 7; count of bases not matched to a gene: 13.